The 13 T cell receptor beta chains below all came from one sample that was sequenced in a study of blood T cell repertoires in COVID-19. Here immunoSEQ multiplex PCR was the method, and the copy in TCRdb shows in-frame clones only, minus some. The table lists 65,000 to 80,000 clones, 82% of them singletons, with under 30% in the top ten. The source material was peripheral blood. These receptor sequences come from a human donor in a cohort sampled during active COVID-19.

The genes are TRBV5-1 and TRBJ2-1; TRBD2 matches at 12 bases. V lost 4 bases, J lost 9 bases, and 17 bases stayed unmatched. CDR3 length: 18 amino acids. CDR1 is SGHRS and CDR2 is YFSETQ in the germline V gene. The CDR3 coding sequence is TGCGCCAGCAGCCGCTTTGCCCTAGCGGGGGGGCAGAGATTTGAGCAGTTCTTC. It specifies CASSRFALAGGQRFEQFF.

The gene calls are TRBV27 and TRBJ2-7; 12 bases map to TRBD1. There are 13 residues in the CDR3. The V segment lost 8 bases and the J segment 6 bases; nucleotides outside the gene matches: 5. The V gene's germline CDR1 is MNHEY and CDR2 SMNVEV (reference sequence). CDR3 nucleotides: TGTGCCAGCCCGTGGGACAGGGGGCGCGAGCAGTACTTC. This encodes CASPWDRGREQYF.

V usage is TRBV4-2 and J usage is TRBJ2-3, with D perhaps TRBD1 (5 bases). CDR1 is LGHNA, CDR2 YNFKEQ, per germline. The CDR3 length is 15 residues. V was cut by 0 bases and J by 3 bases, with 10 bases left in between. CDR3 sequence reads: CASSQDFRVTDTQYF. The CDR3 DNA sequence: TGTGCCAGCAGCCAAGATTTCAGGGTAACAGATACGCAGTATTTT.

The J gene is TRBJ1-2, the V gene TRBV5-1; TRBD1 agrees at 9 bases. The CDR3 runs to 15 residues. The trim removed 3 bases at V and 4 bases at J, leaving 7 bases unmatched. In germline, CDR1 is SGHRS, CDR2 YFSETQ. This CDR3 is CASSSRDRVLYGYTF. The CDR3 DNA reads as TGCGCCAGCAGCTCACGGGACAGGGTCCTCTATGGCTACACCTTC.

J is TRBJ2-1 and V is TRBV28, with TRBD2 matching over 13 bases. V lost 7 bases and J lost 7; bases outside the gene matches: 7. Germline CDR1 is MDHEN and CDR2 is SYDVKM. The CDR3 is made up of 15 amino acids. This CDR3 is CASIPGLAGSNEQFF. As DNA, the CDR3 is TGTGCCAGCATCCCGGGACTAGCGGGGTCAAATGAGCAGTTCTTC.

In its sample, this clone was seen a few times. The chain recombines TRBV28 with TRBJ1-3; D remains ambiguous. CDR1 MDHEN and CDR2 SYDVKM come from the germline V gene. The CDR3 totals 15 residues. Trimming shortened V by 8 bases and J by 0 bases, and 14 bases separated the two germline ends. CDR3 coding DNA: TGTGCCAGCGTGCGGCGGCCTTCCTCTGGAAACACCATATATTTT. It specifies CASVRRPSSGNTIYF.

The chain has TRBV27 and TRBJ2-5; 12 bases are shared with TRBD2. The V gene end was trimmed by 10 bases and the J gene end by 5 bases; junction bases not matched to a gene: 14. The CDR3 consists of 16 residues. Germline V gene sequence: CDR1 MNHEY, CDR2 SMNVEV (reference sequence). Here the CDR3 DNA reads TGTGCCACCCGCGCAGCTAGCGGGGGGGCCAGCGAGACCCAGTACTTC. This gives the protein CATRAASGGASETQYF.

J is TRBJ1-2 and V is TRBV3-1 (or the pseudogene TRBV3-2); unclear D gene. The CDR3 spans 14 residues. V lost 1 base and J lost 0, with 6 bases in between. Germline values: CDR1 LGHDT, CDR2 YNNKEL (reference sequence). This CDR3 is CASSQGPANYGYTF. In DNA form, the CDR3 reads TGTGCCAGCAGCCAAGGGCCAGCTAACTATGGCTACACCTTC.

CDR3 DNA: TGTGCCAGCAGTGAAGGCACGGGGAGCTCCTACGAGCAGTACTTC. Protein: CASSEGTGSSYEQYF. The chain recombines TRBV6-1 with TRBJ2-7, with D perhaps TRBD2 (5 bases). Trimming stripped 1 base from V and 0 bases from J, with 10 bases between. CDR1 MNHNS and CDR2 SASEGT come from the germline V gene. The length of the CDR3 is 15 residues.

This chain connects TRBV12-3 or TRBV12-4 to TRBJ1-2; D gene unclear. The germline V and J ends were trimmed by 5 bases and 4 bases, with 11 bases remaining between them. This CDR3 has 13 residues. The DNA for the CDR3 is TGTGCCAGCAGTCCCCCGGGGTCCTATGGCTACACCTTC. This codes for CASSPPGSYGYTF.

The CDR3 region has the DNA TGTGCCAGCAGCCACCCCCAGGGGCGCGAGCAGTACTTC. Amino acids: CASSHPQGREQYF. The chain has TRBV3-1 (or the pseudogene TRBV3-2) and TRBJ2-7, with D tentatively TRBD1 (6 bases). The germline V gene has CDR1 LGHDT and CDR2 YNNKEL (reference sequence). The CDR3 runs to 13 residues. V was clipped by 3 bases and J by 6 bases, with 12 bases between them.

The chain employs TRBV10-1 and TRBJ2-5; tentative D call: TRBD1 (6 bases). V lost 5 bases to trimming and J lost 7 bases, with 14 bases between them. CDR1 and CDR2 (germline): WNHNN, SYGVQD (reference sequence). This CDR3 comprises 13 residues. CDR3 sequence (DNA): TGCGCCAGCAGTACAGGGACAATGGGGACCCAGTACTTC. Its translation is CASSTGTMGTQYF.

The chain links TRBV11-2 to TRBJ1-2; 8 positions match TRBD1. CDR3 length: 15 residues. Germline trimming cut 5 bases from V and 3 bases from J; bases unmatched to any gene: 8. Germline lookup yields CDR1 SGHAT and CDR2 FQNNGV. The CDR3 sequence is CASSGYRGVDYGYTF. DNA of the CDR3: TGTGCCAGCAGCGGCTACAGGGGGGTGGACTATGGCTACACCTTC.